One sample yielded the 11 T cell receptor beta chains listed below, sequenced in a study of Graves' ophthalmopathy and Graves' hyperthyroidism. Scientists amplified the TCR beta CDR3 regions from RNA transcripts. RT-PCR in the first round used HTBI primers; a second-round multiplex PCR followed. One entry per CDR3 protein results from TCRdb running MiXCR on the multiplex PCR reads. The sample records hundreds of thousands of distinct CDR3 sequences, roughly 40% being singletons. The material sequenced was peripheral blood. The receptors were gathered from an adult man with Graves' ophthalmopathy.

This clonotype was detected many times. J is TRBJ2-5 and V is TRBV6-5, with D uncertain. Trimming left V 0 bases short and J 5 bases short, with 10 bases between. The CDR3 sequence is 14 residues long. Looked up from germline, CDR1 is MNHEY and CDR2 is SVGAGI. CDR3 residues: CASSYSGIVETQYF. DNA for the CDR3: TGTGCCAGCAGTTACTCGGGGATCGTGGAGACCCAGTACTTC.

This clonotype was recorded only once. The chain uses TRBV7-9 and TRBJ1-5; D is ambiguous. Trimming cost V 3 bases and J 3 bases, with 9 bases left between them. CDR3 length: 14 amino acids. Germline V lookup: CDR1 SEHNR, CDR2 FQNEAQ (reference sequence). CDR3 DNA: TGTGCCAGCAGCTTGAACGGTGCCAATCAGCCCCAGCATTTT. Protein product: CASSLNGANQPQHF.

V and J are TRBV29-1 and TRBJ2-3; the D gene is possibly TRBD2 (6 bases). CDR3 length: 20 residues. The germline gives CDR1 SQVTM, CDR2 ANQGSEA. V was cut by 4 bases and J by 3 bases, with 32 bases left in between. CDR3 in amino acids: CSVVGPVYGSGSVKTDTQYF. The CDR3 region has the DNA TGCAGCGTTGTGGGTCCCGTTTATGGTAGCGGCAGCGTTAAGACAGATACGCAGTATTTT.

CDR3 residues: CASSRPPQGPYEQYF. CDR3 nucleotide sequence: TGTGCCAGCAGTCGACCCCCACAGGGACCCTACGAGCAGTACTTC. The chain is built from TRBV11-1 and TRBJ2-7; D might be TRBD1 (6 bases). The germline V gene has CDR1 SGHAT and CDR2 FQDESV (reference sequence). The CDR3 has 15 amino acids. Deletions cut 6 bases from V and 2 bases from J, with 17 bases between.

V usage is TRBV6-5 and J usage is TRBJ1-2; D might be TRBD1 (5 bases). Trimming removed 2 bases from V and 5 bases from J, with 12 bases in between. The CDR3 runs to 14 residues. The germline V gene has CDR1 MNHEY and CDR2 SVGAGI. The CDR3 reads CASSYGQGSYGYTF. In nucleotides, the CDR3 is TGTGCCAGCAGTTACGGGCAGGGTTCTTATGGCTACACCTTC.

Notes on this clonotype: A clone one base away is much larger, so this may be a read error. This likely comes from a read error, as the CDR3 has no conserved phenylalanine or tryptophan at its end. The chain links TRBV28 to TRBJ2-7; TRBD1 agrees at 8 bases. Per the germline V gene, CDR1 is MDHEN and CDR2 is SYDVKM. V lost 6 bases and J lost 6; bases outside the gene matches: 4. The CDR3 contains 12 residues. Here the CDR3 DNA reads TGTGCCAGCAGCATAACAGGGGGCGAGCAGTACTGC. Protein product: CASSITGGEQYC.

Comment on this clonotype: One end of the junction varies from germline; a read error may be responsible. This chain connects TRBV7-9 to TRBJ1-1, with 7 bases identical to TRBD1. The germline CDR1 and CDR2 sequences are SEHNR and FQNEAQ (reference sequence). The CDR3 extends over 16 amino acids. CDR3 nucleotide sequence: TGCGCCAGCAGCCAGCGGGCCGGGACAGCGAACACTGAAGCTTTCTTT. Protein sequence: CASSQRAGTANTEAFF.

This clonotype appeared many times. The chain has TRBV19 and TRBJ1-4; 7 bases agree with TRBD1. Germline values: CDR1 LNHDA, CDR2 SQIVND (reference sequence). V shed 5 bases and J 4 bases; nucleotides not matched to a gene: 7. CDR3 size: 15 residues. The CDR3 bases are TGTGCCAGTAGTCCCCCGGGACAGCTTAATGAAAAACTGTTTTTT. Translating it yields CASSPPGQLNEKLFF.

This rearrangement joins TRBV25-1 to TRBJ1-2; D is possibly TRBD1 (6 bases). The germline gives CDR1 MGHDK, CDR2 SYGVNS. This CDR3 has 15 residues. Deletions cut 3 bases from V and 3 bases from J, with 14 bases between. The CDR3: CASSDPRTGYYGYTF. Written as DNA, the CDR3 is TGTGCCAGCAGTGATCCCCGCACAGGGTACTATGGCTACACCTTC.

V usage is TRBV20-1 and J usage is TRBJ2-7; D is unresolved. The CDR3 totals 13 residues. V was clipped by 3 bases and J by 3 bases, with 12 bases between them. Per the germline V gene, CDR1 is DFQATT and CDR2 is SNEGSKA (reference sequence). CDR3 coding DNA: TGCAGTGCTAGCGACAAGGCACTCTACGAGCAGTACTTC. It yields the protein CSASDKALYEQYF.

Turning to this clonotype: This could be a read error, since a much larger clone is one nucleotide away. The chain is built from TRBV7-3 and TRBJ2-2, with D maybe TRBD1 (7 bases). The CDR3 length is 16 residues. The germline V gene encodes CDR1 SGHTA and CDR2 FQGTGA. Trimming stripped 5 bases from V and 5 bases from J, with 18 bases between. CDR3 residues: CASSASLAGGTGELFF. The CDR3 bases are TGTGCCAGCAGCGCAAGTTTAGCAGGGGGGACCGGGGAGCTGTTTTTT.